Each of the 26 T cell receptor beta chains below was sequenced from the same sample in a study of cytomegalovirus exposure and HLA in healthy donors. PCR primers comprised 60 Vbeta and 13 Jbeta primers. Produced via immunoSEQ multiplex PCR; TCRdb's table is partial and in-frame only. Of 90,000 or so clones listed, approximately 72% are singletons. The specimen was PBMCs. Receptor source: a man under 40 in good health and CMV-seropositive.

This clone was seen a few times. The gene calls are TRBV11-1 and TRBJ2-1, with no clear D. Germline V gene data show CDR1 as SGHAT and CDR2 as FQDESV (reference sequence). Between the trimmed V and J ends, which lost 1 base and 9 bases, there was a span of 7 bases. This CDR3 contains 12 residues. This chain's CDR3 is CASSLGTSEQFF. Here the CDR3 DNA reads TGTGCCAGCAGCTTAGGAACGAGTGAGCAGTTCTTC.

The CDR3 nucleotides are TGTGCCAGCAGCCGACAGGGGAACACCGGGGAGCTGTTTTTT. Protein: CASSRQGNTGELFF. The J gene is TRBJ2-2, the V gene TRBV7-8, with 7 bases fitting TRBD1. The CDR3 length is 14 residues. V lost 5 bases to trimming and J lost 1 base; unmatched junction nucleotides: 1. Germline CDR1 reads SGHVS; CDR2 reads FQNEAQ.

The chain employs TRBV18 and TRBJ2-3, with a weak D call TRBD1 (6 bases). CDR1 is KGHSH and CDR2 is LQKENI in the germline V gene. Deletions cut 3 bases from V and 2 bases from J, with 9 bases between. The CDR3 has 14 amino acids. The CDR3 region has the DNA TGTGCCAGCTCACCCAGGGGCCTCACAGATACGCAGTATTTT. Its translation: CASSPRGLTDTQYF.

DNA for the CDR3: TGTGCCAGCAGTGATGTGGGGGGGCGGATCGGCTACACCTTC. Its protein is CASSDVGGRIGYTF. The V call is TRBV25-1, the J call TRBJ1-2; the D gene is possibly TRBD1 (6 bases). Germline assignment: CDR1 MGHDK and CDR2 SYGVNS. V was pared by 3 bases and J by 8 bases, with 16 bases between. The CDR3 contains 14 residues.

The rearrangement links TRBV15 to TRBJ2-7; 9 positions agree with TRBD1. The CDR3 length is 14 residues. Germline V gene sequence: CDR1 LNHNV, CDR2 YYDKDF (reference sequence). Trimming took 1 base from V and 3 from J; bases not matched to a gene: 1. Here the CDR3 reads CATSRGTGDYEQYF. CDR3 bases: TGTGCCACCAGCAGAGGGACAGGGGACTACGAGCAGTACTTC.

The chain recombines TRBV4-1 with TRBJ2-5; a weak D match, TRBD1 (6 bases). The end of the DNA is better explained by TRBJ2-7, so the J call may be wrong. The CDR3 is 16 amino acids. CDR1 and CDR2 from the germline V gene are MGHRA and YSYEKL. The CDR3 loop is CASSFRQERLAYEQYF. The CDR3 nucleotides read TGCGCCAGCAGCTTCCGACAGGAGAGGTTAGCCTACGAGCAGTACTTC.

The chain employs TRBV29-1 and TRBJ1-2; TRBD1 matches 7 bases. The germline gives CDR1 SQVTM, CDR2 ANQGSEA. This CDR3 has 13 residues. Unmatched junction bases numbered 7, after V lost 7 bases and J lost 2 bases. CDR3 region: CSGRDRENYGYTF. Here the CDR3 DNA reads TGCAGCGGGCGAGACAGGGAAAACTATGGCTACACCTTC.

The chain carries TRBV28 and TRBJ2-7; 9 bases match TRBD1. The trim removed 5 bases at V and 4 bases at J, leaving 12 bases unmatched. The CDR3 sequence is 16 residues long. Per germline, CDR1 MDHEN and CDR2 SYDVKM. The CDR3 coding sequence is TGTGCCAGCAGTGGGGGGACAGGGCGAAGTTTGTACGAGCAGTACTTC. It encodes CASSGGTGRSLYEQYF.

This chain connects TRBV7-8 to TRBJ2-3; the match to TRBD2 covers 10 bases. J was trimmed by 2 bases and V by 5 bases; bases with no gene match: 13. This CDR3 has 18 residues. From germline, CDR1 is SGHVS and CDR2 FQNEAQ. The DNA of the CDR3 is TGTGCCAGCAGCCCCCACGGAGCGGGGGGGCTAATCACAGATACGCAGTATTTT. Its translation is CASSPHGAGGLITDTQYF.

The chain has TRBV2 and TRBJ1-1; D uncertain. The CDR3 spans 13 residues. V lost 4 bases to trimming and J lost 7 bases, with 13 bases between them. The germline CDR1 and CDR2 sequences are SNHLY and FYNNEI. The CDR3 loop reads CASSGVQAGEAFF. DNA of the CDR3: TGTGCCAGCAGTGGGGTCCAGGCTGGTGAAGCTTTCTTT. Filled out from reference TRBV2 and TRBJ1-1, the complete variable domain reads EPEVTQTPSHQVTQMGQEVILRCVPISNHLYFYWYRQILGQKVEFLVSFYNNEISEKSEIFDDQFSVERPDGSNFTLKIRSTKLEDSAMYFCASSGVQAGEAFFGQGTRLTVV.

The sample holds one count of this clone. V usage is TRBV7-2 and J usage is TRBJ1-2, with D perhaps TRBD1 (6 bases). V lost 0 bases and J 2 bases, leaving 16 bases between the germline ends. The germline V gene has CDR1 SGHTA and CDR2 FQGNSA. This CDR3 has 17 residues. CDR3 loop: CASSLAPGQRDNYGYTF. CDR3 nucleotides: TGTGCCAGCAGCTTAGCACCAGGACAGAGGGACAACTATGGCTACACCTTC. Full variable domain (remainder filled in from reference TRBV7-2 and TRBJ1-2): GAGVSQSPSNKVTEKGKDVELRCDPISGHTALYWYRQSLGQGLEFLIYFQGNSAPDKSGLPSDRFSAERTGGSVSTLTIQRTQQEDSAVYLCASSLAPGQRDNYGYTFGSGTRLTVV.

The V gene is TRBV5-4, the J gene TRBJ2-1; 7 bases agree with TRBD1. With V trimmed by 6 bases and J by 3 bases, 9 bases remained unmatched. This CDR3 is 15 amino acids long. Germline CDR1 reads SGHNT; CDR2 reads YYREEE (reference sequence). The CDR3 DNA sequence: TGTGCCAGCATCAACCGACAGGGTGGCTACAATGAGCAGTTCTTC. It encodes CASINRQGGYNEQFF. The entire variable domain, with the rest obtained from reference TRBV5-4 and TRBJ2-1, is as follows: ETGVTQSPTHLIKTRGQQVTLRCSSQSGHNTVSWYQQALGQGPQFIFQYYREEENGRGNFPPRFSGLQFPNYSSELNVNALELDDSALYLCASINRQGGYNEQFFGPGTRLTVL.

The V and J genes are TRBV19 and TRBJ1-5; no firm D call. This CDR3 has 12 amino acids. Germline-derived CDR1 and CDR2 are LNHDA and SQIVND (reference sequence). Trimming removed 9 bases from V and 4 bases from J, with 10 bases in between. CDR3 region: CASADSNQPQHF. The CDR3 bases are TGTGCCAGCGCGGACTCAAATCAGCCCCAGCATTTT. Using reference TRBV19 and TRBJ1-5 for the parts outside the CDR3, the full variable domain is DGGITQSPKYLFRKEGQNVTLSCEQNLNHDAMYWYRQDPGQGLRLIYYSQIVNDFQKGDIAEGYSVSREKKESFPLTVTSAQKNPTAFYLCASADSNQPQHFGDGTRLSIL.

In this sample, this clone turned up a few times. The chain has TRBV28 and TRBJ2-7; 9 nucleotides agree with TRBD1. Unmatched junction bases numbered 8, after V lost 6 bases and J lost 2 bases. Germline CDR1 MDHEN, CDR2 SYDVKM. The length of the CDR3 is 15 residues. DNA of the CDR3: TGTGCCAGCAGCCCGACAGGGGGTAGGGCCTACGAGCAGTACTTC. Residues: CASSPTGGRAYEQYF.

This chain connects TRBV19 to TRBJ2-7; 8 bases line up with TRBD1. Per germline, CDR1 LNHDA and CDR2 SQIVND (reference sequence). With 1 base clipped from V and 2 bases from J, the junction kept 4 bases outside the gene matches. The CDR3 is 15 residues long. CDR3 nucleotides: TGTGCCAGTAGTATAGGGGACAGGAACGCCTACGAGCAGTACTTC. It translates to CASSIGDRNAYEQYF. The whole variable domain, remainder taken from reference TRBV19 and TRBJ2-7, is DGGITQSPKYLFRKEGQNVTLSCEQNLNHDAMYWYRQDPGQGLRLIYYSQIVNDFQKGDIAEGYSVSREKKESFPLTVTSAQKNPTAFYLCASSIGDRNAYEQYFGPGTRLTVT.

CDR3 DNA: TGTGCCAGCAGCGAGCAAGTGGCCGGGGAGCTGTTTTTT. Translation gives CASSEQVAGELFF. The chain has TRBV7-3 and TRBJ2-2; D unresolved. The V end lost 5 bases, the J end lost 6 bases, and 10 bases lay between the germline ends. The CDR3 sequence is 13 residues long. CDR1 SGHTA and CDR2 FQGTGA come from the germline V gene.

This clone was detected a few times. V and J are TRBV6-4 and TRBJ2-3; possible D gene TRBD1, 6 bases. The CDR3 contains 15 residues. V was cut by 3 bases and J by 2 bases, with 12 bases left in between. Germline loops: CDR1 MRHNA, CDR2 SNTAGT. The CDR3 sequence: CASSERDNPTDTQYF. The CDR3 region has the DNA TGTGCCAGCAGTGAACGGGACAACCCCACAGATACGCAGTATTTT.

This chain connects TRBV15 to TRBJ2-3; TRBD2 aligns across 12 bases. From germline, CDR1 is LNHNV and CDR2 YYDKDF (reference sequence). The CDR3 spans 17 residues. Unmatched junction bases numbered 3, after V lost 1 base and J lost 1 base. The CDR3 nucleotides read TGTGCCACCAGCAGAGGTACTAGCGGGGGGCGCACAGATACGCAGTATTTT. This gives the protein CATSRGTSGGRTDTQYF.

The chain's CDR3 is CASSMPGHRAEQYF. The CDR3, as DNA: TGTGCCAGTAGTATGCCGGGTCACCGCGCCGAGCAGTACTTC. The chain joins TRBV19 to TRBJ2-7; D is undetermined. V gave up 3 bases and J gave up 6 bases, with 15 bases separating them. CDR1 is LNHDA, CDR2 SQIVND, per germline (reference sequence). This CDR3 comprises 14 residues.

The CDR3 sequence is CATSRRRENTGELFF. CDR3 DNA sequence: TGTGCCACCAGCAGGCGACGGGAGAACACCGGGGAGCTGTTTTTT. The gene calls are TRBV15 and TRBJ2-2, with D possibly TRBD2 on 5 matching bases. The CDR3 contains 15 residues. Trimming took off 3 bases at V and 1 base at J, with 9 bases between the two ends. CDR1 LNHNV and CDR2 YYDKDF come from the germline V gene (reference sequence).

The CDR3 nucleotides read TGCGCCAGCAGCCAAGATCCACGCAGGAGGGACCGAGGAAACACCATATATTTT. Protein product: CASSQDPRRRDRGNTIYF. This rearrangement joins TRBV4-1 to TRBJ1-3; a weak D match, TRBD1 (5 bases). Trimming took 0 bases from V and 4 from J, leaving 19 bases between them. The CDR3 extends over 18 amino acids. CDR1 is MGHRA and CDR2 is YSYEKL in the germline V gene.

This clone has more than one count but fewer than ten. The V call is TRBV5-1, the J call TRBJ2-1; no clear D gene. The CDR3 spans 12 residues. Deletions cut 4 bases from V and 0 bases from J, with 2 bases between. CDR1 and CDR2 from the germline V gene are SGHRS and YFSETQ. The CDR3 loop reads CASSRSYNEQFF. CDR3 bases: TGCGCCAGCAGCCGCTCCTACAATGAGCAGTTCTTC.

This clone occurred a few times. The rearrangement joins TRBV4-1 to TRBJ2-7; tentative D call: TRBD1 (5 bases). The CDR3 length is 17 residues. Germline V CDR1 and CDR2: MGHRA, YSYEKL. Trimming removed 0 bases at V and 3 bases at J, with 18 bases between. As DNA, the CDR3 is TGCGCCAGCAGCCAAGAGGGGCAGACTCTAAGCTACTACGAGCAGTACTTC. Residues: CASSQEGQTLSYYEQYF.

The V call is TRBV6-1, the J call TRBJ2-2; TRBD2 might be the D (5 bases). V lost 2 bases and J lost 1, with 5 bases in between. From germline, CDR1 is MNHNS and CDR2 SASEGT. CDR3 length: 14 amino acids. The CDR3: CASSERENTGELFF. The CDR3 DNA follows: TGTGCCAGCAGTGAACGGGAGAACACCGGGGAGCTGTTTTTT.

V is TRBV9 and J is TRBJ2-3; weak D call: TRBD2 (6 bases). V lost 0 bases, J lost 0 bases, and 14 bases lay in between. CDR1 SGDLS and CDR2 YYNGEE come from the germline V gene. The CDR3 covers 17 residues. Written as DNA, the CDR3 is TGTGCCAGCAGCGTAGTTCCCGCCGGGACTAGCACAGATACGCAGTATTTT. The encoded protein is CASSVVPAGTSTDTQYF.

This chain uses TRBV15 with TRBJ1-4, with 9 bases lining up with TRBD1. The CDR3 spans 16 residues. V shed 0 bases and J 7 bases; nucleotides not matched to a gene: 6. The V gene's germline CDR1 is LNHNV and CDR2 YYDKDF (reference sequence). CDR3 loop: CATSRDNRGHSEKLFF. Here the CDR3 DNA reads TGTGCCACCAGCAGAGATAACAGGGGGCATAGTGAAAAACTGTTTTTT.